Ten or more counts support the clone carrying this TCR beta chain. V lost 4 bases and J 0 bases, leaving 23 bases between the germline ends. CDR1 and CDR2 (germline): LNHNV, YYDKDF (reference sequence). The CDR3 contains 19 residues. The time point: patch test 3, about 24 weeks after DPC sensitization. Treatment in this sample: therapeutic diphenylcyclopropenone sensitization with weekly scalp DPC. This sample was included in a study of human T cells and chemical hapten exposure. For the study at large: Weekly scalp doses of diphenylcyclopropenone were given to patients during the roughly 26-week study. Patch tests delivered 0.01% DPC to the upper back and were evaluated at 6 days.

For the library, individual cDNA molecules each received unique molecular identifiers. MiXCR, run by TCRdb on the RACE reads, gives a single entry per CDR3 protein. The sample has more than 70,000 distinct CDR3 sequences; about 11% are singletons. The chain joins TRBV15 to TRBJ2-3; D could derive from TRBD1 or TRBD2 (6 bases each). This receptor was obtained from a woman under 40 with alopecia areata. Some clones in this sample may be carry-over from other donors' samples. The source was whole blood, collected in connection with sensitization to the hapten diphenylcyclopropenone (DPC). The CDR3 DNA follows: TGTGCCACCAGCACCGGTGGGGGGTTCACAGGGATTAGCACAGATACGCAGTATTTT. Translation gives CATSTGGGFTGISTDTQYF. The full variable domain, completed using reference TRBV15 and TRBJ2-3, is DAMVIQNPRYQVTQFGKPVTLSCSQTLNHNVMYWYQQKSSQAPKLLFHYYDKDFNNEADTPDNFQSRRPNTSFCFLDIRSPGLGDTAMYLCATSTGGGFTGISTDTQYFGPGTRLTVL.